This T cell receptor beta chain came from a study of T cells in Graves' hyperthyroidism and ophthalmopathy (dated by TCRdb to between 2019 and 2020). Describing the broader study: Peripheral blood samples were taken at initial diagnosis, before any treatment was given. The approximately 98 discovery patients were randomly divided into training and test sets at a 7:3 ratio. Once sampling was done, hyperthyroidism patients were given methimazole at a starting dose of 30 mg daily, whereas ophthalmopathy patients were given high-dose intravenous methylprednisolone. The study also compared thyroid tissue and blood T-cell repertoires from more than 5 Graves' hyperthyroidism patients. According to the paper, TCR Vbeta CDR3 sequencing was carried out on over 130 peripheral blood samples, which came from under 50 ophthalmopathy, around 75 hyperthyroidism and approximately 17 progressor patients. Prospective prediction of ophthalmopathy was tested in an independent validation cohort of 18 to 20 hyperthyroidism patients and some 17 patients who later progressed to ophthalmopathy. To identify distinguishing TCR V-J signatures, a discovery cohort of 100 or so patients was used, comprising approximately 40 with Graves' ophthalmopathy and approximately 57 with stable Graves' hyperthyroidism. Study-level results and caveats: Sample size was not statistically predetermined, and blinding of investigators to group allocation was not performed. Most expanded thyroid clonotypes (frequency above 0.001) were also found in blood, which suggests that blood repertoires may mirror thyroid immune responses. In validation, progression to ophthalmopathy was predicted by the model with around 71% sensitivity and about 72% specificity, a median of about 6 months before onset. A model built on a 13 V-J signature distinguished ophthalmopathy from stable hyperthyroidism, reaching approximately 89% sensitivity and around 81% specificity in cross-validation and 80%/75% in testing.

The TCR beta CDR3 regions were amplified from the RNA transcripts. The first round of RT-PCR for the TCR CDR3 was performed with the HTBI primer set and the Qiagen OneStep RT-PCR kit. Libraries were constructed in a second round of multiplex PCR, after which size selection and purification were performed. Sequencing of the libraries was done on an Illumina HiSeq2000 using paired-end 100 bp reads. On the study's bioinformatics: SOAPnuke was used to process the raw data, removing reads that contained adapters or uncalled bases, had a mean Phred below 15, or lacked an exact match to the constant primer or identifier. COPE v1.2.5 was used to merge high-quality paired reads, and clonotypes were defined as unique nucleotide sequences. Clonotypes were aligned to IMGT TRBV, TRBD and TRBJ reference segments using MiTCR v1.1. The analysis included only V-J combinations with a frequency above 0.0001, which together covered approximately 99% of the repertoires. A TCS score was defined as the ratio of F50 (clonal expansion) to E x V (chaos), with BLOSUM62-based TCRdist applied between CDR3 peptides within each V-J. Welch's t-statistics and random forest reduced around 520 V-J features to 13, which were used in a naive Bayes classifier (R e1071). TCRdb itself trimmed the public reads at Q25 with fastp, ran MiXCR and retained productive beta chains. Rows are unified per CDR3 protein, each entry keeping the most common DNA and genes. What appears here as the V and J calls and clone size reflects TCRdb's work, not the paper's. The sample table holds fewer than 450,000 distinct CDR3 sequences, of which about a sixth were seen once. The ten largest clones take up around a third of the sample.

The hyperthyroidism patients were between 18 and 65 years old and newly diagnosed, with a disease duration of less than 2 months. Any patient with an uncontrolled infection, another autoimmune disease, pregnancy or lactation was excluded. Clinical symptoms, serum thyroxine and TRAb, thyroid ultrasound, and orbital computed tomography formed the basis for the diagnoses. Blood from progressor patients was collected at the time of first diagnosis with hyperthyroidism, before any ophthalmopathy symptoms had appeared. Ficoll-Paque density gradient centrifugation was used to isolate PBMCs from about 10 ml of fresh peripheral blood. Progressor patients were first diagnosed with Graves' hyperthyroidism and then developed ophthalmopathy during follow-up. Trizol reagent was used to extract total RNA, and RNA quality was then checked on an Agilent 2100 Bioanalyzer. The table lists this clonotype with many counts. Its antigen remains unidentified. No base quality information exists; no much larger clone differs at one position.

The CDR3 numbers 16 residues from cysteine through phenylalanine. CDR3 DNA is the only sequence kept; it has 48 bases, read in frame from the first base. V loses 0 bases of germline sequence and J loses 2 bases, and the interval between the two ends is 13 bases. For CDR1 and CDR2, the germline V gene lists ENHRY and SYGVKD. This chain is built from TRBV10-3 and TRBJ1-2; TRBD1 is perhaps the D gene, given 6 matching bases. This receptor was identified in a woman aged 30 to 39 with Graves' hyperthyroidism that later progressed to Graves' ophthalmopathy. Sequences were obtained from blood. The bases read TGTGCCATCAGTGAGTCGACGGCGGGGGCGAACTATGGCTACACCTTC. This codes for CAISESTAGANYGYTF.